The TCR beta chain under discussion was sequenced for a study of T-cell memory formation after mild COVID-19. Overall study results and limits: From day 15 to 85, contracting clones were balanced between CD4 and CD8, whereas later expanders leaned toward CD4+. The authors did not confirm SARS-CoV-2 specificity of second-wave clones peaking day 37.

This clonotype occurred many times. Its specificity is not known. TCRdb re-analysed the 5' RACE reads in MiXCR, keeping a single row per CDR3 protein. The repertoire holds thousands of distinct CDR3 sequences, with around a fifth as singletons. V was clipped by 2 bases and J by 5 bases, with 13 bases between them. Germline CDR1 SGHRS, CDR2 YFSETQ. The CDR3 sequence is 14 residues long. V usage is TRBV5-1 and J usage is TRBJ2-5, with TRBD1 as a possible D gene (7 bases). This sequence was found in an adult woman who had mild COVID-19 (a few samples of this study predate the infection). Cell type and time point are not known. The source material was PBMCs or a T cell subset sorted from them (not recorded which). As DNA, the CDR3 is TGCGCCAGCAGCTTACAGGGGAGGTGGGAGACCCAGTACTTC. Amino acid sequence: CASSLQGRWETQYF.